This TCR beta chain was found in a study of response to subunit inactivated influenza vaccine. This clonotype was counted a few times. TCRdb analysed the RT-PCR reads with MiXCR anew, one entry per CDR3 protein. The sample holds a few hundred thousand distinct CDR3 sequences, about 11% seen once. The ends lost 3 bases at V and 5 bases at J; junction bases unmatched: 3. The CDR3 is made up of 14 amino acids. Germline V gene lookup returns CDR1 DFQATT and CDR2 SNEGSKA (reference sequence). The same data also contributed to another study, on T cells expressing NK-cell markers. That publication notes: The authors generated TCR beta cDNA through 5'RACE template switching with UMIs. There were seven HCMV-seropositive donors and one seronegative donor among the eight sequenced. In a group of five to seven donors, dominant NKG2C+ clonotypes represented about 1.0-8% of CD8+ T cells. HCMV specificity was not established for the expanded NKG2C+ T cell clones.

V gene TRBV20-1 combines with J gene TRBJ2-3, with 12 positions matching TRBD1. Source: PBMCs from blood, taken on the day of vaccination. This TCR derives from a man aged 50-59 years who received an inactivated influenza vaccine. The DNA of the CDR3 is TGCAGTGCTAGGGGACAGGGGGCAGGAGATACGCAGTATTTT. This gives the protein CSARGQGAGDTQYF.